This TCR beta chain was observed in a study of control samples from healthy donors and cancer patients. CDR3 length equals 16 residues. Germline values: CDR1 SGHRS, CDR2 YFSETQ. Assay: immunoSEQ multiplex PCR; the TCRdb copy retains only in-frame clones and omits some. Of 130,000 or so clones listed, 89% are singletons. About this clone: An end of the junction differs from the germline gene, which may be a read error.

The sample was PBMCs. This chain links TRBV5-1 with TRBJ1-2, with 10 bases matching TRBD1. The receptor was derived from a middle-aged man with head and neck cancer. The CDR3 nucleotides are TGCGCCAGCAGCTTGGAGGTGACAGGGGGCCGATATGGCCACACCTTC. The encoded protein is CASSLEVTGGRYGHTF.